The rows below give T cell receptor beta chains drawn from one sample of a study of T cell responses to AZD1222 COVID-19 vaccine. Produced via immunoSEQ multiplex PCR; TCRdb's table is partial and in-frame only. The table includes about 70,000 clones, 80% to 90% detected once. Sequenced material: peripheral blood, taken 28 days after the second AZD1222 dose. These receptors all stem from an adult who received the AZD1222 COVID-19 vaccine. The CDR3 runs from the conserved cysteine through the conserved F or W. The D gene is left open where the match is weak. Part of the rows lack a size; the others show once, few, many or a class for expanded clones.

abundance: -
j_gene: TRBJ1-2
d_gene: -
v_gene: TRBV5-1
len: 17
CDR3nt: TGCGCCAGCAGCTTCCACCCTCCGGGAAGCCGTATGGATGGCTACACCTTC
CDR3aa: CASSFHPPGSRMDGYTF

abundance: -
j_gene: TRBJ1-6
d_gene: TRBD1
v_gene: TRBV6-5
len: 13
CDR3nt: TGTGCCAGCAGTTGGACAGGGAATTCACCCCTCCACTTT
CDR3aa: CASSWTGNSPLHF

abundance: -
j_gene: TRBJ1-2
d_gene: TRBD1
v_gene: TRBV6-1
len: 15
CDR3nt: TGTGCCAGCAGTGAAGGGTTAGGGGGCCCCTATGGCTACACCTTC
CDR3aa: CASSEGLGGPYGYTF

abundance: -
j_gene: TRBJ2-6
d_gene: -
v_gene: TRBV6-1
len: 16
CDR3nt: TGTGCCAGCAGTGAACGGTACAGGGCTGGGGCCAACGTCCTGACTTTC
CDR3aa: CASSERYRAGANVLTF

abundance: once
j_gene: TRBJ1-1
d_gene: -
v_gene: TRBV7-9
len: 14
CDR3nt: TGTGCCAGCAGCTTAGCGCGAACGGCCCCTGAAGCTTTCTTT
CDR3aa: CASSLARTAPEAFF

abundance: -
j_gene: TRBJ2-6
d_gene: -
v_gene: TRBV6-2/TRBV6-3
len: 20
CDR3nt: TGTGCCAGCAGTTACTCAATAACGCAGGGAAACCCCTCTGGGGCCAACGTCCTGACTTTC
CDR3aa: CASSYSITQGNPSGANVLTF

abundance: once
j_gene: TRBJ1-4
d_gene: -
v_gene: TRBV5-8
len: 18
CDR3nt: TGTGCCAGCAGCTTGCCAAGACATGAGGCAAGACGAAATGAAAAACTGTTTTTT
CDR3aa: CASSLPRHEARRNEKLFF

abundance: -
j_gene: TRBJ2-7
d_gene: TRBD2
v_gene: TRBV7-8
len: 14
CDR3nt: TGTGCCAGCAGCACGCGAGGACTAGTGGGCGAGCAGTACTTC
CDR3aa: CASSTRGLVGEQYF

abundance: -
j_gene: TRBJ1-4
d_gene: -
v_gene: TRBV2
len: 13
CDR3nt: TGTGCCAGCCAGGGGACAACTAATGAAAAACTGTTTTTT
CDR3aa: CASQGTTNEKLFF

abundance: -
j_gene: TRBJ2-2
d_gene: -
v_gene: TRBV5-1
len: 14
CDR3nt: TGCGCCAGCAGCTTGGGACAGAACACCGGGGAGCTGTTTTTT
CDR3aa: CASSLGQNTGELFF

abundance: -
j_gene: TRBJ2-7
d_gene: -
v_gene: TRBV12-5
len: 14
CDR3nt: TGTGCTAGTGGCTGGACCGGGAACACCTACGAGCAGTACTTC
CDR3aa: CASGWTGNTYEQYF

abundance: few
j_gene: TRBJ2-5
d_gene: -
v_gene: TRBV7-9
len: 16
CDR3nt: TGTGCCAGCAGCTTAGTCGGGGAGACCCAGCAAGAGACCCAGTACTTC
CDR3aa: CASSLVGETQQETQYF

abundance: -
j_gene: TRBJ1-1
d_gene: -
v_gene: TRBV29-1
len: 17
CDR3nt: TGCAGCGTTTCTCCCTCCGCCGGGCTGGGGGGCGGCCCTGAAGCTTTCTTT
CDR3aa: CSVSPSAGLGGGPEAFF

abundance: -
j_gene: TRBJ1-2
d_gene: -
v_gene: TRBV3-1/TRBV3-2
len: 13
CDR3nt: TGTGCCAGCAGCCAAGATTGGATTCCGGGCTACACCTTC
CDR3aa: CASSQDWIPGYTF

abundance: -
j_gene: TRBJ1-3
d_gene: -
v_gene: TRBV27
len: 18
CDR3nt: TGTGCCAGCAGTACTGGACGCGGCGGAGGGCTTTCTGGAAACACCATATATTTT
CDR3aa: CASSTGRGGGLSGNTIYF

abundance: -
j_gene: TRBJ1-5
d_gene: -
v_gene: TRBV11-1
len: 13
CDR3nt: TGTGCCAGCAGCTTAGAGAGCAATCAGCCCCAGCATTTT
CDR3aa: CASSLESNQPQHF

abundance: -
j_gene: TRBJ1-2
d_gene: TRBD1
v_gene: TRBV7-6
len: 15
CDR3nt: TGTGCCAGCAGCTTAGGACAGGGCCCAGACTATGGCTACACCTTC
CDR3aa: CASSLGQGPDYGYTF

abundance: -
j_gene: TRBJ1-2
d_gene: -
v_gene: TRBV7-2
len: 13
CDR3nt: TGTGCCAGCAGCCTTGACCCACACTATGGCTACACCTTC
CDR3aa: CASSLDPHYGYTF

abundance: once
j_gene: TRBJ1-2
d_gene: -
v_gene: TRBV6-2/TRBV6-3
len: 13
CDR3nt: TGTGCCAGCAGCCACGGCATTGTCAAGGGCTACACCTTC
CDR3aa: CASSHGIVKGYTF

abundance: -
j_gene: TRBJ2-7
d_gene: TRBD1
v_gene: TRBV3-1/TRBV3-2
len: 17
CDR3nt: TGTGCCAGCAGCCAAGAGTGGACCGGGACAGGCTCCTACGAGCAGTACTTC
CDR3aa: CASSQEWTGTGSYEQYF

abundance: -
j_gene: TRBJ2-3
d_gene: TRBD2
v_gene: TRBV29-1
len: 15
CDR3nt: TGCAGCGTTGAGGGGACTAGCGTTAGCACAGATACGCAGTATTTT
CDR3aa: CSVEGTSVSTDTQYF

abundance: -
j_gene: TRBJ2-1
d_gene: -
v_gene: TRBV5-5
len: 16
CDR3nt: TGTGCCAGCAGCTCCACGGGGGTCGGATCCTACAATGAGCAGTTCTTC
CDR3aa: CASSSTGVGSYNEQFF

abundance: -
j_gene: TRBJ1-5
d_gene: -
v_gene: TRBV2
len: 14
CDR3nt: TGTGCCAGCAGGGGTGGGCTCGGCAATCAGCCCCAGCATTTT
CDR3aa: CASRGGLGNQPQHF

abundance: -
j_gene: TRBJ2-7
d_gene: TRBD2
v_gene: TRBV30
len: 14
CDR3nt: TGTGCCTGGAGGCTAGCGGGGGGCCCCCACGAGCAGTACTTC
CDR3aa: CAWRLAGGPHEQYF

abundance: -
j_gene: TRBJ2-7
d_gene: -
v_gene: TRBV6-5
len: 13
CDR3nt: TGTGCCAGCAGTTTCCCGCCCAGCCACGAGCAGTACTTC
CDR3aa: CASSFPPSHEQYF

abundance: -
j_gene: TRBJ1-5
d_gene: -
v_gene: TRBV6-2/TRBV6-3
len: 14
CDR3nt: TGTGCCAGCAGTTACTCGGGAGGGGGGCAGCCCCAGCATTTT
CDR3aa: CASSYSGGGQPQHF

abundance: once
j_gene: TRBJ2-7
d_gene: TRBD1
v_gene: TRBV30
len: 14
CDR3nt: TGTGCCTGGAGTCTAGGGACAGGGGGTAACGAGCAGTACTTC
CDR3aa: CAWSLGTGGNEQYF

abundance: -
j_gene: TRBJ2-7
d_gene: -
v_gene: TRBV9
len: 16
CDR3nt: TGTGCCAGCAGCAGCCGACAGGACCTATTCATCTACGAGCAGTACTTC
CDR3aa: CASSSRQDLFIYEQYF

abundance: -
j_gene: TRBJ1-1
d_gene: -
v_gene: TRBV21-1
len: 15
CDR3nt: TGTGCCAGCAGCAAAGAAGCAGGGGAGAACACTGAAGCTTTCTTT
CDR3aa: CASSKEAGENTEAFF

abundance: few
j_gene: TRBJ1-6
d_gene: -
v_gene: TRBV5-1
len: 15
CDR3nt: TGCGCCAGCAGCCCCCTGGAGGGGGGTAATTCACCCCTCCACTTT
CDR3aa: CASSPLEGGNSPLHF

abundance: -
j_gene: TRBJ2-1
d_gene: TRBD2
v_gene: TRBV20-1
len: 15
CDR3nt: TGCAGTGCTAGTACTAGCGGGGGCCCCTACAATGAGCAGTTCTTC
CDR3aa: CSASTSGGPYNEQFF

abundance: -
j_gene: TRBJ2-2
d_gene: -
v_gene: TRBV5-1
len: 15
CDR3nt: TGCGCCAGCAGGGGACCTGGGGCGGGAACCGGGGAGCTGTTTTTT
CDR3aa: CASRGPGAGTGELFF

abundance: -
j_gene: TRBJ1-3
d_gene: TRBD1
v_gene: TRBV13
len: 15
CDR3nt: TGTGCCAGCAGCCCAGGGGGCAGCTCTGGAAACACCATATATTTT
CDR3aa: CASSPGGSSGNTIYF

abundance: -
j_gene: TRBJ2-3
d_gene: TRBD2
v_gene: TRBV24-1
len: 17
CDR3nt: TGTGCCACCAGTGATTTGGGACTAGCGGGGGGAGGAGATACGCAGTATTTT
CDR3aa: CATSDLGLAGGGDTQYF

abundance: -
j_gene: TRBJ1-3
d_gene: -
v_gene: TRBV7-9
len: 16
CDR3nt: TGTGCCAGCAGCCCATTAGCAGTAATAGGTGGAAACACCATATATTTT
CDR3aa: CASSPLAVIGGNTIYF

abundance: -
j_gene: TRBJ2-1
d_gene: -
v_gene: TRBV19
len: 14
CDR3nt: TGTGCCAGTAGTCTATCACAGGGGGAGGGTGAGCAGTTCTTC
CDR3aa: CASSLSQGEGEQFF

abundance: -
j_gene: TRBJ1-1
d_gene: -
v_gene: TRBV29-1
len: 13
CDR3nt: TGCAGCGTATCCCGGGGGGGGAACACTGAAGCTTTCTTT
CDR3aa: CSVSRGGNTEAFF

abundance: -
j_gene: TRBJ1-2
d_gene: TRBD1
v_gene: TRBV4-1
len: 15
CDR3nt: TGCGCCAGCAGCCAAGGGGGACAGGATATCTATGGCTACACCTTC
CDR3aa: CASSQGGQDIYGYTF

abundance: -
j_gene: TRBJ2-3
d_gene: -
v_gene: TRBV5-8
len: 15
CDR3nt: TGTGCCAGCAGCTGGGGAGGGGGGCGCAGTAATACGCAGTATTTT
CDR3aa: CASSWGGGRSNTQYF

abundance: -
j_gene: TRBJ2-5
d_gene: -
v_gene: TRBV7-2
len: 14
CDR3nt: TGTGCCAGCAGCTTTCTTGGGCCCTTAGAGACCCAGTACTTC
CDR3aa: CASSFLGPLETQYF